Each of the 16 T cell receptor beta chains below was sequenced from the same sample in a study of blood T cells in healthy people across ages. With a J-beta primer mix and a sample-barcoded 5' primer, a second PCR ran about 7 to 12 cycles. TCRdb analysed the 5' RACE reads with MiXCR anew, one entry per CDR3 protein. The top ten hold more than 2% of the sample, which has about 2 million distinct CDR3 sequences, roughly 50% seen once. The material sequenced was blood. Receptors originate from a woman aged 40 to 50 in good health.

This clonotype was counted once. The chain joins TRBV5-6 to TRBJ1-5; D is uncertain. V was trimmed by 6 bases and J by 2 bases, leaving 15 bases between them. The CDR3 length is 15 residues. Germline V gene data show CDR1 as SGHDT and CDR2 as YYEEEE. In nucleotides, the CDR3 is TGTGCCAGCAACTTCTTGCAGGCCCGCAATCAGCCCCAGCATTTT. This gives the protein CASNFLQARNQPQHF.

This clonotype was seen only a few times. This chain connects TRBV15 to TRBJ2-3; D gene ambiguous. The CDR3 totals 14 residues. V was clipped by 7 bases and J by 4 bases, with 15 bases between them. CDR1 and CDR2 (germline): LNHNV, YYDKDF (reference sequence). CDR3: CATNVDLRPDTQYF. In nucleotides, the CDR3 is TGTGCCACCAACGTAGACCTCCGCCCAGATACGCAGTATTTT.

This clonotype came up a few times. This chain uses TRBV7-9 with TRBJ2-3, with D hard to call. The CDR3 runs 15 residues. Germline CDR1 is SEHNR and CDR2 is FQNEAQ (reference sequence). V was shortened by 7 bases and J by 2 bases, with 16 bases between the two germline ends. CDR3 region: CASTEAGSLTDTQYF. CDR3 nucleotides: TGTGCCAGCACCGAGGCCGGTTCCCTCACAGATACGCAGTATTTT. The full variable domain, with the rest looked up from reference TRBV7-9 and TRBJ2-3, is DTGVSQNPRHKITKRGQNVTFRCDPISEHNRLYWYRQTLGQGPEFLTYFQNEAQLEKSRLLSDRFSAERPKGSFSTLEIQRTEQGDSAMYLCASTEAGSLTDTQYFGPGTRLTVL.

The V call is TRBV7-2, the J call TRBJ1-5; TRBD1 agrees at 8 bases. V lost 1 base, J lost 1 base, and 3 bases stayed unmatched. This CDR3 is 16 amino acids long. Germline V gene lookup returns CDR1 SGHTA and CDR2 FQGNSA. The DNA of the CDR3 is TGTGCCAGCAGCTTAGTGGGGACAGGAAGCAATCAGCCCCAGCATTTT. Its translation is CASSLVGTGSNQPQHF.

On this clonotype: A much larger clone differs from this one at a single base, so this may be a read error. The rearrangement uses TRBV7-2 and TRBJ2-1; maybe TRBD2 (6 bases). The CDR3 totals 16 residues. Germline CDR1 is SGHTA and CDR2 is FQGNSA. The V end was cut by 4 bases, the J end by 9 bases, with 22 bases between. CDR3 sequence reads: CASSSGTRGALGEQFF. CDR3 in DNA: TGTGCCAGCAGCTCCGGGACTCGAGGAGCGTTAGGTGAGCAGTTCTTC.

This clonotype came up a few times. The V and J genes are TRBV15 and TRBJ2-5; the match to TRBD1 covers 11 bases. In germline, CDR1 is LNHNV, CDR2 YYDKDF (reference sequence). The ends lost 2 bases at V and 6 bases at J; junction bases unmatched: 8. This CDR3 is 16 amino acids long. This CDR3 reads CATSRSSWDRGKTQYF. CDR3 bases: TGTGCCACCAGCAGATCATCTTGGGACAGGGGGAAGACCCAGTACTTC.

V gene TRBV9 combines with J gene TRBJ2-1; 11 bases align to TRBD1. Germline assignment: CDR1 SGDLS and CDR2 YYNGEE. The V segment lost 3 bases and the J segment 4 bases; nucleotides outside the gene matches: 3. This CDR3 region has 15 residues. The CDR3 DNA follows: TGTGCCAGCAGCGGGGGACAGGGGGTTTACAATGAGCAGTTCTTC. Its protein product is CASSGGQGVYNEQFF. The full variable domain, with the rest looked up from reference TRBV9 and TRBJ2-1, is DSGVTQTPKHLITATGQRVTLRCSPRSGDLSVYWYQQSLDQGLQFLIQYYNGEERAKGNILERFSAQQFPDLHSELNLSSLELGDSALYFCASSGGQGVYNEQFFGPGTRLTVL.

This chain uses TRBV6-1 with TRBJ2-7; 7 bases are a match to TRBD1. The CDR3 covers 13 residues. V was clipped by 7 bases and J by 4 bases; unmatched bases: 7. The germline gives CDR1 MNHNS, CDR2 SASEGT. The CDR3 DNA sequence: TGTGCCAGCACTATGGGACAGTCGTACGAGCAGTACTTC. Its protein product is CASTMGQSYEQYF.

The chain links TRBV6-6 to TRBJ2-3; possible D gene TRBD2, 6 bases. Germline V lookup: CDR1 MNHNY, CDR2 SVGAGI (reference sequence). Between the trimmed V and J ends, which lost 2 bases and 0 bases, there was a span of 12 bases. This CDR3 has 16 residues. The CDR3, as DNA: TGTGCCAGCAGTTACACCTGGGGGGTTAGCACAGATACGCAGTATTTT. This codes for CASSYTWGVSTDTQYF.

On this clonotype itself: The germline gene is not matched at one end of the junction; a read error may be the cause. The chain uses TRBV20-1 and TRBJ2-7, with D uncertain. The J call may be mistaken, given a closer DNA end match to TRBJ2-5. Per germline, CDR1 DFQATT and CDR2 SNEGSKA (reference sequence). The CDR3 has 14 amino acids. CDR3 region: CSARDSSEQVTQYF. The CDR3 nucleotides read TGCAGTGCTAGAGATTCCAGCGAGCAAGTGACCCAGTACTTC.

This chain connects TRBV6-2 or TRBV6-3 to TRBJ2-1; a weak D match, TRBD2 (5 bases). There are 15 residues in the CDR3. CDR1 and CDR2 (germline): MNHEY, SVGEGT. The germline V and J ends were trimmed by 6 bases and 10 bases, with 22 bases remaining between them. CDR3 sequence: CASRKDFRGSEEQFF. The CDR3 DNA reads as TGTGCCAGCAGGAAAGATTTTCGAGGGTCCGAGGAGCAGTTCTTC.

V is TRBV7-2 and J is TRBJ2-1, with 11 positions matching TRBD2. V dropped 1 base and J dropped 9; count of bases not matched to a gene: 5. The germline V gene encodes CDR1 SGHTA and CDR2 FQGNSA. The CDR3 covers 15 residues. The chain's CDR3 is CASSLGSGGACEQFF. CDR3 bases: TGTGCCAGCAGCTTAGGTAGCGGGGGGGCCTGTGAGCAGTTCTTC. The whole variable domain, filled in from reference TRBV7-2 and TRBJ2-1, reads GAGVSQSPSNKVTEKGKDVELRCDPISGHTALYWYRQSLGQGLEFLIYFQGNSAPDKSGLPSDRFSAERTGGSVSTLTIQRTQQEDSAVYLCASSLGSGGACEQFFGPGTRLTVL.

Of note for this clonotype: The junction departs from the called germline gene at one end, perhaps through a read error. V and J are TRBV28 and TRBJ2-4; TRBD2 is a possible D gene (5 bases). The J call is doubtful: the DNA matches TRBJ2-5 better. The CDR3 spans 13 residues. The germline CDR1 and CDR2 sequences are MDHEN and SYDVKM. CDR3 protein: CANSPAGRETQYF. The DNA of the CDR3 is TGTGCCAACAGTCCTGCGGGCAGAGAGACCCAGTACTTC.

The chain couples TRBV6-6 to TRBJ2-5, with D possibly being TRBD2 (5 bases). This CDR3 has 15 amino acids. V lost 6 bases, J lost 5 bases, and 19 bases lay in between. The germline CDR1 and CDR2 sequences are MNHNY and SVGAGI (reference sequence). The CDR3 loop is CASRSGRSPGETQYF. The CDR3 coding sequence is TGTGCCAGCAGATCGGGCAGATCGCCGGGGGAGACCCAGTACTTC.

The genes are TRBV20-1 and TRBJ2-5; perhaps TRBD1 as D (6 bases). The CDR3 sequence is 12 residues long. Germline CDR1 and CDR2: DFQATT and SNEGSKA (reference sequence). V was shortened by 4 bases and J by 5 bases, with 11 bases between the two germline ends. The CDR3 DNA reads as TGCAGTGCTAACGGCAGGGGTGAGACCCAGTACTTC. Translating gives CSANGRGETQYF.

About this clonotype itself: Compared with germline, one end of the junction differs, possibly owing to a read error. V and J are TRBV6-2 or TRBV6-3 and TRBJ2-3; D is uncertain. Per the germline V gene, CDR1 is MNHEY and CDR2 is SVGEGT. The CDR3 covers 15 residues. CDR3 protein: CDSSYTARRTDTQYF. In DNA, the CDR3 is TGTGACAGCAGTTACACGGCCAGGCGGACAGATACGCAGTATTTT.